This T cell receptor beta chain was found in a study of blood T cell repertoires in COVID-19. Study information: PBMCs, B-cell-depleted T cells, or T cells were the source of the cDNA or gDNA that made up the material.

The ends lost 5 bases at V and 4 bases at J; junction bases unmatched: 20. CDR1 is MDHEN, CDR2 SYDVKM, per germline. The CDR3 covers 19 residues. In the original analysis: Scientists estimated how many nucleated cells there were by amplifying reference gene primers. Data came from immunoSEQ multiplex PCR; TCRdb stores just in-frame clones and leaves some out. For V, J and clone size, that table is used; D and trimming come from the DNA. Altogether about 190,000 clones are present, roughly 80% being singletons, with the ten largest covering 15% to 20%. The origin of this receptor is a man in his 60s with active or convalescent COVID-19. The chain uses TRBV28 and TRBJ1-2, with 9 bases lining up with TRBD1. The sequenced sample consisted of peripheral blood. The CDR3 region has the DNA TGTGCCAGCAGTCCCCATTACGGGATCATGCCGGGACAGGGCTATGGCTACACCTTC. This translates into CASSPHYGIMPGQGYGYTF.